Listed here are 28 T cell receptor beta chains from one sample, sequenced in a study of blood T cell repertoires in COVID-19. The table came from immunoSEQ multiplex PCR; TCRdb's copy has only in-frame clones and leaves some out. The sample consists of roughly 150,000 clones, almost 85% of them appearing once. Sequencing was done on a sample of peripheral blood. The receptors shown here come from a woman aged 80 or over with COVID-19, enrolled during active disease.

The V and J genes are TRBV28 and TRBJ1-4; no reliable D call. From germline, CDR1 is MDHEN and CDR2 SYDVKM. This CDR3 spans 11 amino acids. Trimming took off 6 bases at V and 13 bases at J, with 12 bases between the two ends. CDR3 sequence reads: CASRLAARLFF. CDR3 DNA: TGTGCCAGCAGGTTAGCGGCAAGACTGTTTTTT. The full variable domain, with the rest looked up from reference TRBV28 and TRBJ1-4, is DVKVTQSSRYLVKRTGEKVFLECVQDMDHENMFWYRQDPGLGLRLIYFSYDVKMKEKGDIPEGYSVSREKKERFSLILESASTNQTSMYLCASRLAARLFFGSGTQLSVL.

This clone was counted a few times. DNA of the CDR3: TGTGCCAGCTCACCTGTGGCAGGGAAGGGTTACGAGCAGTACTTC. Protein product: CASSPVAGKGYEQYF. The V call is TRBV18, the J call TRBJ2-7; D possibly corresponds to TRBD1 (5 bases). Trimming pared 3 bases from V and 4 bases from J, leaving 16 bases between. This CDR3 has 15 amino acids. CDR1 and CDR2 (germline): KGHSH, LQKENI.

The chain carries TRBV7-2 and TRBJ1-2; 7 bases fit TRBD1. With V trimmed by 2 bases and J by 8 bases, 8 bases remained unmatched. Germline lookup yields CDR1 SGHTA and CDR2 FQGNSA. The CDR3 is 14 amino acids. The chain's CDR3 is CASSLNRDSQGYTF. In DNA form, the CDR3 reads TGTGCCAGCAGCTTAAATCGGGACAGTCAAGGCTACACCTTC.

The CDR3 region is CASSSGTGTGEKLFF. CDR3 nucleotides: TGTGCCAGCAGCTCCGGGACAGGGACAGGTGAAAAACTGTTTTTT. This rearrangement joins TRBV7-9 to TRBJ1-4, with TRBD1 matching 9 bases. The CDR3 length is 15 residues. The J segment lost 7 bases and the V segment lost 4 bases, leaving 7 bases of the junction unmatched. Germline V lookup: CDR1 SEHNR, CDR2 FQNEAQ (reference sequence).

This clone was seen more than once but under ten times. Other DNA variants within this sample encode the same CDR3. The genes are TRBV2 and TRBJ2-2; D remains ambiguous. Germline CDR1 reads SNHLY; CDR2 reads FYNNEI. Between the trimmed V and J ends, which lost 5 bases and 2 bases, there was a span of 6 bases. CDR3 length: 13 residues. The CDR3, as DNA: TGTGCCAGCAGTCTAGAAAACACCGGGGAGCTGTTTTTT. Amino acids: CASSLENTGELFF.

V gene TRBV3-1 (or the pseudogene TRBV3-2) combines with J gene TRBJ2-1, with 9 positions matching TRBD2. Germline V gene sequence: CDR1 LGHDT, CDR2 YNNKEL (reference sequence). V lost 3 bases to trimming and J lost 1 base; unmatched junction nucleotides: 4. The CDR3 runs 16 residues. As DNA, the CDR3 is TGTGCCAGCAGCCACGGACTAGCGCGTTCCTACAATGAGCAGTTCTTC. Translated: CASSHGLARSYNEQFF.

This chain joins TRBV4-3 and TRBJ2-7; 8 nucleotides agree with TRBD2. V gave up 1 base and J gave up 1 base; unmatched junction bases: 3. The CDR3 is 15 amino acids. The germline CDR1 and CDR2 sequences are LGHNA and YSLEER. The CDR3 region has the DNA TGCGCCAGCAGCCAAGGGCTAGCGGGTTCCTACGAGCAGTACTTC. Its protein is CASSQGLAGSYEQYF.

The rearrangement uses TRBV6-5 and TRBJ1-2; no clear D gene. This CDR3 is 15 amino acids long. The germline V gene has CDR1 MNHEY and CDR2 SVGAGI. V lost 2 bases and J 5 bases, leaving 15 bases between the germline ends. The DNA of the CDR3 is TGTGCCAGCAGTTACGCAATGGACGGGGATTATGGCTACACCTTC. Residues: CASSYAMDGDYGYTF.

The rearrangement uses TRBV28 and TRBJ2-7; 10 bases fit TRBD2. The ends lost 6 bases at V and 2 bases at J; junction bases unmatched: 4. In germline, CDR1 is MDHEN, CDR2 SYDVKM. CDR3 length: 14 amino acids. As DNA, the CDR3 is TGTGCCAGCAGGCGGACTAGCGGCACCTACGAGCAGTACTTC. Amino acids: CASRRTSGTYEQYF.

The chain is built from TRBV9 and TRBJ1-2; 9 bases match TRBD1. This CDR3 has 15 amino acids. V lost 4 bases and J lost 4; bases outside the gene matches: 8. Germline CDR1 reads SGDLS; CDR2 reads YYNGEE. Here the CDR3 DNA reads TGTGCCAGCAGCTTCGGGACAGGGTTTTCCTATGGCTACACCTTC. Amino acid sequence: CASSFGTGFSYGYTF.

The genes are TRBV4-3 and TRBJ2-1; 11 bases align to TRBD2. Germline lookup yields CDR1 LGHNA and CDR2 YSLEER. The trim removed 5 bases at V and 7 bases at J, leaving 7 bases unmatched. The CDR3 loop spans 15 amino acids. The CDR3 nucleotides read TGCGCCAGCAGCTACCTAGCGGGGGGTAGGAATGAGCAGTTCTTC. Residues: CASSYLAGGRNEQFF.

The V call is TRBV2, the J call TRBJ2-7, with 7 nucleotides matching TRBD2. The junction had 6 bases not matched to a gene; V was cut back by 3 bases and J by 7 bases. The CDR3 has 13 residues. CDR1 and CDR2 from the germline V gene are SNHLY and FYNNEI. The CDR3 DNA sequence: TGTGCCAGCAGTGAGTCAGCGGGGTGGGAGCAGTACTTC. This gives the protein CASSESAGWEQYF.

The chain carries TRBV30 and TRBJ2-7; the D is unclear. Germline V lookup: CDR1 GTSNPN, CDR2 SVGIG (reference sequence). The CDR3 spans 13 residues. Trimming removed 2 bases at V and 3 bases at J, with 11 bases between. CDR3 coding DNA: TGTGCCTGGAGTCCCTCCCCACTCTACGAGCAGTACTTC. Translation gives CAWSPSPLYEQYF.

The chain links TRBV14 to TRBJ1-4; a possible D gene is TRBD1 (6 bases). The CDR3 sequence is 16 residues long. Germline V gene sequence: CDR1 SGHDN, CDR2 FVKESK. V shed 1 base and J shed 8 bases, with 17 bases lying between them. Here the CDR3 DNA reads TGTGCCAGCAGCCAAGTCAGCGGACAGTTTTGGGAAAAACTGTTTTTT. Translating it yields CASSQVSGQFWEKLFF. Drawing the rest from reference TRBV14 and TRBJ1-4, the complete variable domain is EAGVTQFPSHSVIEKGQTVTLRCDPISGHDNLYWYRRVMGKEIKFLLHFVKESKQDESGMPNNRFLAERTGGTYSTLKVQPAELEDSGVYFCASSQVSGQFWEKLFFGSGTQLSVL.

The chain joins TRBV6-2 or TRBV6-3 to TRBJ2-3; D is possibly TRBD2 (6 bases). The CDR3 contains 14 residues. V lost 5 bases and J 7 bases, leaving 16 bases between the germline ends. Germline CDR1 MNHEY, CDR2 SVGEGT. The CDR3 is CASSVGGSSNTQYF. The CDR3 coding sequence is TGTGCCAGCAGTGTGGGAGGTAGTAGTAATACGCAGTATTTT.

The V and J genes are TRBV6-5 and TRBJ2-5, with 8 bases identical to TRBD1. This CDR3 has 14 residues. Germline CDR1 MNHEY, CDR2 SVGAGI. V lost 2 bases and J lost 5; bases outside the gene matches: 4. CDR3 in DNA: TGTGCCAGCAGTTACGCAGGGGGCGGGGAGACCCAGTACTTC. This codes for CASSYAGGGETQYF.

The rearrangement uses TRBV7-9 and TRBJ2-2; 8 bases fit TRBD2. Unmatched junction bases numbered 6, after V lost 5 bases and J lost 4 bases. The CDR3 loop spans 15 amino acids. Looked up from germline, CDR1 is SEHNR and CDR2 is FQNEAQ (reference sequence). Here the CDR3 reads CASSRGLVSTGELFF. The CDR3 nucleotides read TGTGCCAGCAGCCGGGGACTAGTTTCCACCGGGGAGCTGTTTTTT.

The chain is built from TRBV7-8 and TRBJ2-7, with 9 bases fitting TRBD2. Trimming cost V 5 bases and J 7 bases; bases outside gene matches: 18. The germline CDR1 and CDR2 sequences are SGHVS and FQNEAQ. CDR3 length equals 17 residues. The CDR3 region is CASSPNSLAGGPKEQYF. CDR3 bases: TGTGCCAGCAGCCCCAATTCTCTGGCGGGAGGGCCGAAGGAGCAGTACTTC.

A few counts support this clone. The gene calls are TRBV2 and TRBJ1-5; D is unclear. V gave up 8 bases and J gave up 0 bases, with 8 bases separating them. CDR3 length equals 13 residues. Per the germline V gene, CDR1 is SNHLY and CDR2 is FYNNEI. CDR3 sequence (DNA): TGTGCCAGCGTCCCATTTAGCAATCAGCCCCAGCATTTT. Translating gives CASVPFSNQPQHF.

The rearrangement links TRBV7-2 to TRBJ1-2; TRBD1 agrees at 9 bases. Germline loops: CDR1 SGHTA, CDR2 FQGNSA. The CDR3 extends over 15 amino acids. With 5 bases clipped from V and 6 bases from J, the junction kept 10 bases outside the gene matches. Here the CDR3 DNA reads TGTGCCAGCAGCAACAGATTGGACAGGGGCCATGGCTACACCTTC. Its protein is CASSNRLDRGHGYTF.

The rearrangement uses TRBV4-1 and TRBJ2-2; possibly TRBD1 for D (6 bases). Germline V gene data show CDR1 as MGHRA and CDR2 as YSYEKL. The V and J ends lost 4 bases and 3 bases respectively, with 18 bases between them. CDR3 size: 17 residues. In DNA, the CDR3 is TGCGCCAGCAGCCGAACATCGTCAGGGGCCGACACCGGGGAGCTGTTTTTT. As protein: CASSRTSSGADTGELFF.

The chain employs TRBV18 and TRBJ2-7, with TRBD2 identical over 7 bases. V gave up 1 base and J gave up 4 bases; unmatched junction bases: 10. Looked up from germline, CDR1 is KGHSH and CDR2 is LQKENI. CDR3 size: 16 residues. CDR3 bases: TGTGCCAGCTCACCACTAGTTAGCGGGTCTCTTTACGAGCAGTACTTC. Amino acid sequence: CASSPLVSGSLYEQYF. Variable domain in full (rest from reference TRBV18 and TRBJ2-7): NAGVMQNPRHLVRRRGQEARLRCSPMKGHSHVYWYRQLPEEGLKFMVYLQKENIIDESGMPKERFSAEFPKEGPSILRIQQVVRGDSAAYFCASSPLVSGSLYEQYFGPGTRLTVT.

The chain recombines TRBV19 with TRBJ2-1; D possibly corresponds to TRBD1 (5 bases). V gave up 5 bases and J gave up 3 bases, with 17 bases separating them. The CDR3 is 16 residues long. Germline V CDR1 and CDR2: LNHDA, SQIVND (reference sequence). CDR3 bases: TGTGCCAGTAGTTCCCAAACAGGAAGGCTCTACAATGAGCAGTTCTTC. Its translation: CASSSQTGRLYNEQFF.

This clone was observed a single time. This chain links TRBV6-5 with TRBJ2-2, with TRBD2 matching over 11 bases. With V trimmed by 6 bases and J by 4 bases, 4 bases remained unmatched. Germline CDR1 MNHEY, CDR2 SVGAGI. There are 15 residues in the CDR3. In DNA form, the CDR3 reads TGTGCCAGCAGACTAGCGGGGGCTGTCACCGGGGAGCTGTTTTTT. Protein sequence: CASRLAGAVTGELFF.

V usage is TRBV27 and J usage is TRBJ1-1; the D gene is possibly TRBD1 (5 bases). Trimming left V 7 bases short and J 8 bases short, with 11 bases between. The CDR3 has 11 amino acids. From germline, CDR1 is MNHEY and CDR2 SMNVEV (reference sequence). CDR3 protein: CASKAGVEAFF. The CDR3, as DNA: TGTGCCAGCAAGGCGGGGGTGGAAGCTTTCTTT.

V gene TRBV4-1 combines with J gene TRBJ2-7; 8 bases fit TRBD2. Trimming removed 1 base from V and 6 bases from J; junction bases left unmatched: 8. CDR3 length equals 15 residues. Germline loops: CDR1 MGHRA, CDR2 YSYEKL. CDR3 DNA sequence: TGCGCCAGCAGCCAAGGTAACGGGAGGGCCATCGAGCAGTACTTC. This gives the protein CASSQGNGRAIEQYF.

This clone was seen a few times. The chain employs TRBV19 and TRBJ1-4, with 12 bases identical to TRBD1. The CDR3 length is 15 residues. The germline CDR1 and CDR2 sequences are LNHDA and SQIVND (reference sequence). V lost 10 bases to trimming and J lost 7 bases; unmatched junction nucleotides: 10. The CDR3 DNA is TGTGCCACCTCGCCTGGGACAGGGGGCGTTGAAAAACTGTTTTTT. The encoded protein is CATSPGTGGVEKLFF.

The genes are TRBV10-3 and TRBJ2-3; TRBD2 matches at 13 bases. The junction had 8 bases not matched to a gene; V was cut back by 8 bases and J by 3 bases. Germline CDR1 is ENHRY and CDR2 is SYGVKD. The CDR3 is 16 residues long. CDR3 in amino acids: CAIGGLAGKETDTQYF. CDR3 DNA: TGTGCCATCGGGGGACTAGCGGGGAAGGAGACAGATACGCAGTATTTT.